The 12 T cell receptor beta chains in this list originate from one sample, sequenced in a study of blood T cell repertoires in COVID-19. This table comes from immunoSEQ multiplex PCR, and its TCRdb copy is limited to in-frame clones, with some not included. Among fewer than 300,000 clones listed, roughly 91% were seen once. The sequenced sample was peripheral blood. These receptor sequences come from a woman aged 40 to 50 who had recovered from COVID-19.

This clone was counted once. This sequence joins TRBV7-8 and TRBJ2-5; 9 bases map to TRBD1. The CDR3 totals 15 residues. Germline V gives CDR1 SGHVS, CDR2 FQNEAQ. Unmatched junction bases numbered 8, after V lost 4 bases and J lost 5 bases. The CDR3 sequence: CASSSYRGLGETQYF. The CDR3 nucleotides read TGTGCCAGCAGCTCTTACAGGGGGCTCGGGGAGACCCAGTACTTC.

The chain links TRBV7-3 to TRBJ2-2; D unresolved. This CDR3 has 14 amino acids. The V gene lost 0 bases and the J gene lost 4 bases, with 6 bases spanning the gap. Germline CDR1 reads SGHTA; CDR2 reads FQGTGA. CDR3 sequence (DNA): TGTGCCAGCAGCTTAACGTCGTTCACCGGGGAGCTGTTTTTT. This sequence encodes CASSLTSFTGELFF.

This chain connects TRBV6-2 or TRBV6-3 to TRBJ1-1; the match to TRBD1 covers 7 bases. This CDR3 contains 16 residues. V shed 0 bases, J shed 10 bases, and the junction held 14 bases outside the gene matches. The germline CDR1 and CDR2 sequences are MNHEY and SVGEGT. CDR3 region: CASSYSAAGGPEGAFF. As DNA, the CDR3 is TGTGCCAGCAGTTACTCGGCCGCAGGGGGGCCGGAGGGAGCTTTCTTT.

This CDR3 is CASSPHRVGGYGYTF. CDR3 nucleotide sequence: TGTGCCAGCAGCCCACACAGGGTTGGGGGCTATGGCTACACCTTC. The chain joins TRBV7-2 to TRBJ1-2; TRBD1 might be the D (6 bases). The V gene lost 5 bases and the J gene lost 4 bases, with 17 bases spanning the gap. The CDR3 has 15 amino acids. CDR1 is SGHTA and CDR2 is FQGNSA in the germline V gene. The full variable domain, completed using reference TRBV7-2 and TRBJ1-2, is GAGVSQSPSNKVTEKGKDVELRCDPISGHTALYWYRQSLGQGLEFLIYFQGNSAPDKSGLPSDRFSAERTGGSVSTLTIQRTQQEDSAVYLCASSPHRVGGYGYTFGSGTRLTVV.

The chain carries TRBV11-2 and TRBJ2-2; tentatively, D is TRBD2 (5 bases). The V gene's germline CDR1 is SGHAT and CDR2 FQNNGV. The CDR3 totals 15 residues. V was pared by 3 bases and J by 6 bases, with 14 bases between. CDR3 amino acids: CASSLLSLGAGELFF. As DNA, the CDR3 is TGTGCCAGCAGCTTGTTGAGCTTGGGAGCCGGGGAGCTGTTTTTT.

The chain carries TRBV7-9 and TRBJ2-7; 7 positions match TRBD2. With V trimmed by 1 base and J by 2 bases, 5 bases remained unmatched. CDR1 is SEHNR, CDR2 FQNEAQ, per germline (reference sequence). This CDR3 has 15 amino acids. The CDR3 DNA reads as TGTGCCAGCAGCTTAGGGGCTAGCGGAACCTACGAGCAGTACTTC. This codes for CASSLGASGTYEQYF.

The chain carries TRBV6-2 or TRBV6-3 and TRBJ2-1; weak D call: TRBD1 (5 bases). The CDR3 runs to 14 residues. CDR1 is MNHEY and CDR2 is SVGEGT in the germline V gene. Trimming pared 3 bases from V and 7 bases from J, leaving 13 bases between. This CDR3 reads CASSYWQGLNEQFF. For the CDR3, the DNA is TGTGCCAGCAGTTATTGGCAGGGCCTGAATGAGCAGTTCTTC.

This clone was seen once. V gene TRBV13 combines with J gene TRBJ1-5, with TRBD1 identical over 8 bases. V shed 0 bases, J shed 6 bases, and the junction held 4 bases outside the gene matches. This CDR3 is built from 15 residues. The germline gives CDR1 PRHDT, CDR2 FYEKMQ (reference sequence). CDR3 protein: CASSLGGQGGQPQHF. DNA of the CDR3: TGTGCCAGCAGCTTAGGTGGACAGGGCGGTCAGCCCCAGCATTTT.

The chain uses TRBV30 and TRBJ2-7, with a weak D call TRBD2 (7 bases). The CDR3 totals 15 residues. Germline V gives CDR1 GTSNPN, CDR2 SVGIG (reference sequence). V lost 0 bases and J 3 bases, leaving 15 bases between the germline ends. CDR3 in amino acids: CAWSVRGAAYYEQYV. The DNA of the CDR3 is TGTGCCTGGAGTGTACGGGGGGCGGCCTACTACGAGCAGTACGTC.

The rearrangement links TRBV6-4 to TRBJ2-7, with 8 nucleotides matching TRBD1. In germline, CDR1 is MRHNA, CDR2 SNTAGT. Trimming took 10 bases from V and 0 from J; bases not matched to a gene: 8. This CDR3 has 14 residues. Here the CDR3 reads CATPPQGASYEQYF. Here the CDR3 DNA reads TGTGCCACCCCCCCGCAGGGGGCCTCCTACGAGCAGTACTTC.

The genes are TRBV7-3 and TRBJ2-2, with D perhaps TRBD2 (5 bases). CDR1 is SGHTA, CDR2 FQGTGA, per germline. V gave up 5 bases and J gave up 6 bases, with 10 bases separating them. The CDR3 is 13 amino acids. The CDR3 DNA follows: TGTGCCAGCAGCGCCCCCGGGGCCGGGGAGCTGTTTTTT. Its translation: CASSAPGAGELFF.

This clone was counted once. The chain links TRBV6-5 to TRBJ2-1; tentative D call: TRBD2 (6 bases). Germline CDR1 MNHEY, CDR2 SVGAGI. This CDR3 has 16 residues. Trimming pared 2 bases from V and 7 bases from J, leaving 18 bases between. The CDR3 region is CASSYGRDRGKNEQFF. The CDR3 coding sequence is TGTGCCAGCAGTTACGGGCGGGATCGCGGAAAAAATGAGCAGTTCTTC.